Shown below are 26 T cell receptor beta chains from a single sample sequenced in a study of long-term antiretroviral therapy in people with HIV. Investigators performed immunoSEQ version v3.0 at survey level. Clones were sequenced by immunoSEQ multiplex PCR, and TCRdb holds only the in-frame ones, with some missing. The table lists fewer than 45,000 clones, more than 80% of them singletons, with approximately 5.5% in the top ten. Specimen: unsorted PBMCs, collected 3.4 years after starting antiretroviral therapy. Every receptor here comes from a man between 25 and 39 years old with HIV.

The chain joins TRBV6-5 to TRBJ2-2; D gene uncertain. V lost 2 bases to trimming and J lost 5 bases, with 9 bases between them. The CDR3 loop spans 14 amino acids. Germline CDR1 MNHEY, CDR2 SVGAGI. This CDR3 reads CASSYEWSTGELFF. CDR3 nucleotide sequence: TGTGCCAGCAGTTACGAATGGTCAACCGGGGAGCTGTTTTTT.

V usage is TRBV18 and J usage is TRBJ2-7; no definite D call. V lost 4 bases to trimming and J lost 3 bases, with 4 bases between them. CDR3 length: 11 amino acids. CDR1 is KGHSH and CDR2 is LQKENI in the germline V gene. CDR3 in amino acids: CASSRDYEQYF. For the CDR3, the DNA is TGTGCCAGCTCACGCGACTACGAGCAGTACTTC.

The chain carries TRBV5-8 and TRBJ2-3, with TRBD2 matching 15 bases. V was pared by 5 bases and J by 4 bases, with 8 bases of the junction left unmatched. From germline, CDR1 is SGHTS and CDR2 YDEGEE. CDR3 size: 17 residues. This CDR3 is CASSRTSGRAGSDTQYF. CDR3 nucleotide sequence: TGTGCCAGCAGTCGGACTAGCGGGAGGGCCGGGTCAGATACGCAGTATTTT.

CDR3 sequence reads: CASWGSYEQYF. In nucleotides, the CDR3 is TGTGCATCCTGGGGCTCCTACGAGCAGTACTTC. The chain carries TRBV28 and TRBJ2-7, with D unresolved. This CDR3 has 11 residues. Germline values: CDR1 MDHEN, CDR2 SYDVKM.

V is TRBV5-1 and J is TRBJ2-5; TRBD2 is a possible D gene (5 bases). Per germline, CDR1 SGHRS and CDR2 YFSETQ. The length of the CDR3 is 17 residues. V gave up 0 bases and J gave up 1 base, with 16 bases separating them. This CDR3 is CASSLGVGASSQETQYF. Written as DNA, the CDR3 is TGCGCCAGCAGCTTGGGGGTGGGAGCTAGCTCCCAAGAGACCCAGTACTTC. Supplemented by reference TRBV5-1 and TRBJ2-5, the full variable domain reads KAGVTQTPRYLIKTRGQQVTLSCSPISGHRSVSWYQQTPGQGLQFLFEYFSETQRNKGNFPGRFSGRQFSNSRSEMNVSTLELGDSALYLCASSLGVGASSQETQYFGPGTRLLVL.

The V gene is TRBV4-1, the J gene TRBJ1-4; 9 bases fit TRBD1. From germline, CDR1 is MGHRA and CDR2 YSYEKL. CDR3 length: 15 residues. With 2 bases clipped from V and 5 bases from J, the junction kept 3 bases outside the gene matches. Here the CDR3 reads CASSQPGTGNEKLFF. CDR3 coding DNA: TGCGCCAGCAGCCAACCCGGGACAGGGAATGAAAAACTGTTTTTT.

The chain combines TRBV5-5 with TRBJ2-7; 8 nucleotides align to TRBD2. The CDR3 sequence is 14 residues long. V was clipped by 4 bases and J by 6 bases; unmatched bases: 9. From germline, CDR1 is SGHKS and CDR2 YYEKEE (reference sequence). CDR3 region: CASSPPGLGVEQYF. In DNA, the CDR3 is TGTGCCAGCAGCCCCCCGGGACTAGGAGTCGAGCAGTACTTC.

This clone was found a few times. The V call is TRBV9, the J call TRBJ2-7; D may be TRBD1 (6 bases). Germline CDR1 reads SGDLS; CDR2 reads YYNGEE. V gave up 3 bases and J gave up 6 bases, with 13 bases separating them. The CDR3 is made up of 13 amino acids. DNA for the CDR3: TGTGCCAGCAGCGCCTACCTAGGGGGCGAGCAGTACTTC. It specifies CASSAYLGGEQYF.

The chain joins TRBV2 to TRBJ1-4, with D possibly matching TRBD1 (5 bases). The germline CDR1 and CDR2 sequences are SNHLY and FYNNEI. V lost 1 base and J 2 bases, leaving 5 bases between the germline ends. The CDR3 contains 14 residues. The CDR3 is CASSEEGTNEKLFF. The CDR3 DNA reads TGTGCCAGCAGTGAAGAGGGGACTAATGAAAAACTGTTTTTT.

This clone was seen a single time. The chain combines TRBV6-5 with TRBJ1-2; D may be TRBD1 (6 bases). Germline V gene sequence: CDR1 MNHEY, CDR2 SVGAGI. There are 13 residues in the CDR3. V shed 7 bases and J shed 2 bases, with 11 bases lying between them. The CDR3 DNA sequence: TGTGCCAGCACCTCGACAGGCAACTATGGCTACACCTTC. It translates to CASTSTGNYGYTF.

The chain carries TRBV19 and TRBJ2-7; TRBD2 matches at 12 bases. This CDR3 comprises 17 residues. The V gene's germline CDR1 is LNHDA and CDR2 SQIVND (reference sequence). V lost 3 bases and J lost 6; bases outside the gene matches: 12. This CDR3 is CASSMRLAGDKKAEQYF. The CDR3, as DNA: TGTGCCAGTAGTATGAGACTAGCGGGAGATAAGAAGGCCGAGCAGTACTTC.

The J gene is TRBJ2-1, the V gene TRBV25-1; 9 nucleotides match TRBD2. Germline loops: CDR1 MGHDK, CDR2 SYGVNS. This CDR3 is 15 amino acids long. V gave up 4 bases and J gave up 6 bases; unmatched junction bases: 7. The CDR3 DNA follows: TGTGCCAGCAGTGGGCCTAGCGGGATCGTCAATGAGCAGTTCTTC. It translates to CASSGPSGIVNEQFF.

The chain joins TRBV2 to TRBJ2-7; TRBD2 matches 11 bases. Germline loops: CDR1 SNHLY, CDR2 FYNNEI. The CDR3 totals 13 residues. V shed 4 bases, J shed 4 bases, and the junction held 0 bases outside the gene matches. CDR3 nucleotides: TGTGCCAGCAGTGTAGCGGGAGGGTACGAGCAGTACTTC. Residues: CASSVAGGYEQYF.

The V gene is TRBV6-5, the J gene TRBJ2-5; D not certain. CDR1 is MNHEY, CDR2 SVGAGI, per germline. V was shortened by 5 bases and J by 2 bases, with 6 bases between the two germline ends. This CDR3 is 12 amino acids long. Here the CDR3 DNA reads TGTGCCAGCAGTATAGGGCAAGAGACCCAGTACTTC. As protein: CASSIGQETQYF.

The chain joins TRBV27 to TRBJ2-1; weak D call: TRBD1 (6 bases). V was trimmed by 6 bases and J by 6 bases, leaving 12 bases between them. Per the germline V gene, CDR1 is MNHEY and CDR2 is SMNVEV (reference sequence). The CDR3 is made up of 13 amino acids. In DNA, the CDR3 is TGTGCCAGCAGACTCGACAGGAGCAATGAGCAGTTCTTC. Its protein is CASRLDRSNEQFF.

V usage is TRBV5-8 and J usage is TRBJ1-1, with a possible D match to TRBD1 (6 bases). The CDR3 totals 12 residues. The V end was cut by 3 bases, the J end by 5 bases, with 8 bases between. Germline V CDR1 and CDR2: SGHTS, YDEGEE. CDR3 sequence: CASSWDKTEAFF. The CDR3 DNA reads TGTGCCAGCAGCTGGGACAAAACTGAAGCTTTCTTT.

The chain has TRBV5-8 and TRBJ2-3; 9 bases line up with TRBD1. V gave up 5 bases and J gave up 2 bases; unmatched junction bases: 3. CDR1 and CDR2 from the germline V gene are SGHTS and YDEGEE. This CDR3 comprises 14 residues. The CDR3 region is CASSDRGNTDTQYF. The DNA of the CDR3 is TGTGCCAGCAGTGACAGGGGGAACACAGATACGCAGTATTTT. Full variable domain (outside the CDR3, taken from reference TRBV5-8 and TRBJ2-3): EAGVTQSPTHLIKTRGQQATLRCSPISGHTSVYWYQQALGLGLQFLLWYDEGEERNRGNFPPRFSGRQFPNYSSELNVNALELEDSALYLCASSDRGNTDTQYFGPGTRLTVL.

This clone was recorded a few times. The V gene is TRBV11-2, the J gene TRBJ2-7; D may be TRBD2 (5 bases). Per germline, CDR1 SGHAT and CDR2 FQNNGV. This CDR3 spans 16 amino acids. Trimming pared 0 bases from V and 1 base from J, leaving 13 bases between. DNA for the CDR3: TGTGCCAGCAGCTTAGATCGAATTAGCGCTTCCTACGAGCAGTACTTC. Residues: CASSLDRISASYEQYF.

The chain employs TRBV4-1 and TRBJ1-2, with D hard to call. This CDR3 has 13 amino acids. The V gene's germline CDR1 is MGHRA and CDR2 YSYEKL. With 0 bases removed from V and 4 bases from J, the gap between germline ends came to 6 bases. In DNA, the CDR3 is TGCGCCAGCAGCCAAGAACAAGCCTATGGCTACACCTTC. Residues: CASSQEQAYGYTF.

The rearrangement uses TRBV7-2 and TRBJ2-3; D call uncertain. Germline lookup yields CDR1 SGHTA and CDR2 FQGNSA. V dropped 2 bases and J dropped 3 bases, with 12 bases sitting between them. The CDR3 consists of 15 residues. The CDR3 loop reads CASSLQGRGTDTQYF. In DNA, the CDR3 is TGTGCCAGCAGCTTACAAGGGCGAGGTACAGATACGCAGTATTTT.

The V call is TRBV7-2, the J call TRBJ1-4, with 11 positions matching TRBD1. There are 14 residues in the CDR3. Germline assignment: CDR1 SGHTA and CDR2 FQGNSA. V lost 4 bases to trimming and J lost 10 bases; unmatched junction nucleotides: 5. CDR3 protein: CASSSTGTGGKLFF. The CDR3 DNA reads as TGTGCCAGCAGCTCAACCGGGACAGGGGGAAAACTGTTTTTT. The full variable domain, rest sourced from reference TRBV7-2 and TRBJ1-4, is GAGVSQSPSNKVTEKGKDVELRCDPISGHTALYWYRQSLGQGLEFLIYFQGNSAPDKSGLPSDRFSAERTGGSVSTLTIQRTQQEDSAVYLCASSSTGTGGKLFFGSGTQLSVL.

The genes are TRBV10-3 and TRBJ2-1, with D tentatively TRBD2 (6 bases). V lost 6 bases and J 6 bases, leaving 18 bases between the germline ends. Germline V gene sequence: CDR1 ENHRY, CDR2 SYGVKD. CDR3 length: 15 residues. The CDR3 here is CAIRGRGQGVNEQFF. For the CDR3, the DNA is TGTGCCATCAGGGGGCGGGGCCAGGGAGTCAATGAGCAGTTCTTC.

V gene TRBV5-1 combines with J gene TRBJ2-6; D is unclear. The CDR3 has 15 amino acids. Trimming left V 0 bases short and J 3 bases short, with 7 bases between. Germline values: CDR1 SGHRS, CDR2 YFSETQ. For the CDR3, the DNA is TGCGCCAGCAGCTTGGATCCGGTTGGGGCCAACGTCCTGACTTTC. Translation gives CASSLDPVGANVLTF.

In this sample, this clone turned up once. This rearrangement joins TRBV7-9 to TRBJ2-5; D gene uncertain. The ends were cut back, 4 bases at V and 4 bases at J, with 13 bases in the middle. The CDR3 covers 14 residues. Per germline, CDR1 SEHNR and CDR2 FQNEAQ (reference sequence). CDR3: CASSSTRSGETQYF. The CDR3 nucleotides are TGTGCCAGCAGCTCAACCCGGTCGGGAGAGACCCAGTACTTC.

This chain joins TRBV28 and TRBJ1-1; D perhaps matches TRBD1 (5 bases). Germline-derived CDR1 and CDR2 are MDHEN and SYDVKM. There are 16 residues in the CDR3. The V gene lost 6 bases and the J gene lost 4 bases, with 21 bases spanning the gap. CDR3 residues: CASSPHPGPLGTEAFF. In DNA, the CDR3 is TGTGCCAGCAGCCCCCACCCGGGACCCCTTGGCACTGAAGCTTTCTTT.

In this sample, this clone turned up a few times. The chain employs TRBV27 and TRBJ2-7; TRBD2 agrees at 13 bases. Per the germline V gene, CDR1 is MNHEY and CDR2 is SMNVEV (reference sequence). V dropped 5 bases and J dropped 5; count of bases not matched to a gene: 6. The CDR3 is made up of 15 amino acids. CDR3 in amino acids: CASSQLAGGRHEQYF. The CDR3, as DNA: TGTGCCAGCAGTCAACTAGCGGGAGGGAGGCACGAGCAGTACTTC.